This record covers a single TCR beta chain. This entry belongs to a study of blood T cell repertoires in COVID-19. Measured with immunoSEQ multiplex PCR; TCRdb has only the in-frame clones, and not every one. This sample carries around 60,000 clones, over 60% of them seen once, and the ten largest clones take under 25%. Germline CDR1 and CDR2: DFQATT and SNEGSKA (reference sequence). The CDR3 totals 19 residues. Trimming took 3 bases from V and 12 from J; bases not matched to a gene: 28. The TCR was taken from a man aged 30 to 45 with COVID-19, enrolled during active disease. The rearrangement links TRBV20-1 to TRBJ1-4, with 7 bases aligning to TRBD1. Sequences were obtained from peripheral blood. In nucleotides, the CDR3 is TGCAGTGCTAGTTTACCCACATACCCGAGACAGGGACTCTCGTTAGAACTGTTTTTT. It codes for CSASLPTYPRQGLSLELFF.